The sequence of this T cell receptor (beta chain) was determined in a study of response to subunit inactivated influenza vaccine. Findings and caveats of the study: Authors suggested few new T cells are recruited by each seasonal influenza vaccination.

About this clonotype: As yet, its antigen is unknown.

TCRdb reprocessed the RT-PCR reads with MiXCR, giving one entry per CDR3 protein. The sample yields approximately 730,000 distinct CDR3 sequences, over 11% seen once. The germline CDR1 and CDR2 sequences are SQVTM and ANQGSEA. The length of the CDR3 is 13 residues. V was cut by 5 bases and J by 1 base, with 11 bases left in between. The clonotype was recovered from a man aged 50-60 years who received an inactivated influenza vaccine. This chain connects TRBV29-1 to TRBJ1-2; D possibly corresponds to TRBD1 (6 bases). This sample comprised PBMCs from blood, obtained roughly 15 days before vaccination. CDR3 DNA: TGCAGCGTTACCAGGGGAGTTAACTATGGCTACACCTTC. The encoded protein is CSVTRGVNYGYTF.